The rows below give T cell receptor beta chains drawn from one sample of a study of control samples from healthy donors and cancer patients. Repertoires were generated with immunoSEQ multiplex PCR, while TCRdb's copy carries only in-frame clones and drops some. The sample carries approximately 69,000 clones, around 90% recorded once. Sequenced: PBMCs. These receptors were collected from a man aged 60 to 75 with colorectal cancer. The CDR3 runs from the conserved cysteine through the conserved F or W. D genes are given only for firm matches. Clone size is given for some rows only: seen once, a few or many times, or a class if the clone is expanded.

.	TRBV29-1	.	TRBJ2-2	TGCAGCGTCACAAAAGGGGGGTCGAGTTCCGGGGAGCTGTTTTTT	CSVTKGGSSSGELFF
TRBD2	TRBV10-3	.	TRBJ2-3	TGTGCCACCCAGGACCCGGGACTAGCGGGGGGTACAGATACGCAGTATTTT	CATQDPGLAGGTDTQYF
.	TRBV5-6	.	TRBJ2-7	TGTGCCAGCAGACCCAATGGCGAACACCCACTACCTTACGAGCAGTACTTC	CASRPNGEHPLPYEQYF
TRBD1	TRBV4-2	.	TRBJ1-3	TGTGCCAGCAGCCAAGATCCGCAGGGGGCGGATGGAAACACCATATATTTT	CASSQDPQGADGNTIYF
.	TRBV5-4	.	TRBJ1-1	TGTGCCAGCAGCTTGATGGGGATCATGAACACTGAAGCTTTCTTT	CASSLMGIMNTEAFF
TRBD1	TRBV18	.	TRBJ2-1	TGTGCCAGCTCACTCGGGACAGCGAATGAGCAGTTCTTC	CASSLGTANEQFF
.	TRBV7-9	.	TRBJ1-3	TGTGCCAGCAGCTTAACCCCGGACCCGGCGGACACCATATATTTT	CASSLTPDPADTIYF
.	TRBV20-1	.	TRBJ1-1	TGCAGTCTCCAGGGGAACACTGAAGCTTTCTTT	CSLQGNTEAFF
.	TRBV19	.	TRBJ2-7	TGTGCCAGTAGTATAGATCGAACAGGGCCGTACGAGCAGTACTTC	CASSIDRTGPYEQYF
TRBD2	TRBV11-2	.	TRBJ2-2	TGTGCCAGCAGCCGGACTAGCGGGGCTACGAACACCGGGGAGCTGTTTTTT	CASSRTSGATNTGELFF
.	TRBV19	.	TRBJ2-1	TGTGCCAGTAGTATAGATCTAACCCGGTCGGGCTCCTACAATGAGCAGTTCTTC	CASSIDLTRSGSYNEQFF
TRBD1	TRBV6-5	.	TRBJ1-6	TGTGCCAGCAGCCCGGGACAGGCCAATTCACCCCTCCACTTT	CASSPGQANSPLHF
.	TRBV18	.	TRBJ1-5	TGTGCCAGCTCACTTGATAGCAATCAGCCCCAGCATTTT	CASSLDSNQPQHF
TRBD2	TRBV5-1	.	TRBJ2-7	TGCGCCAGCAGCTCCAACCGGGGGGGATCCCCCTACGAGCAGTACTTC	CASSSNRGGSPYEQYF
.	TRBV30	.	TRBJ1-1	TGTGCCTGGAGTGTACAGAGAACAGCTGAAGCTTTCTTT	CAWSVQRTAEAFF
.	TRBV11-3	.	TRBJ2-1	TGTGCCAGCAGCTTAAGTGACAGGCCTGGCCTCTTC	CASSLSDRPGLF
TRBD2	TRBV13	.	TRBJ2-2	TGTGCCAGCGGACGGACTAGAAGGGGGGAGCTGTTTTTT	CASGRTRRGELFF
.	TRBV7-9	once	TRBJ2-3	TGTGCCAGCAGCTCAAGCAGGTTCGACAGGGAGGCAGATACGCAGTATTTT	CASSSSRFDREADTQYF
.	TRBV4-1	.	TRBJ2-5	TGCGCCAGCAGCCAAGATAAAGGGAGGGAGACCCAGTACTTC	CASSQDKGRETQYF
TRBD1	TRBV7-9	.	TRBJ2-7	TGTGCCAGCAGCCCGAGACAGGGGGCGAGTAAGGACTACGAGCAGTACTTC	CASSPRQGASKDYEQYF
TRBD2	TRBV2	once	TRBJ2-1	TGTGCCAGCAGTGATAGCGGGGCCTACAATGAGCAGTTCTTC	CASSDSGAYNEQFF
.	TRBV5-4	.	TRBJ2-5	TGTGCCAGCAGCTTGAGTAGCGGAGAGACCCAGTACTTC	CASSLSSGETQYF